This T cell receptor (beta chain) emerged from a study of cytomegalovirus exposure and HLA in healthy donors. General study results and limits: The later analysis indicated that the majority of CMV-associated TCR beta chains appeared HLA-restricted. It was 150 to 200 TCR beta chains that were listed as cytomegalovirus-associated. In a later analysis, compared with equally common non-associated chains, HLA-associated beta chains were more expanded.

The PCR employed 60 Vbeta primers together with 13 Jbeta primers. Sequencing was performed with immunoSEQ multiplex PCR; in TCRdb, only in-frame clones are kept and a portion is missing. The data show 100,000 to 150,000 clones, roughly 10% seen once. This clone turned up a few times. The antigen remains unidentified. This CDR3 region has 15 residues. Between the trimmed V and J ends, which lost 5 bases and 5 bases, there was a span of 15 bases. The germline V gene encodes CDR1 SGHVS and CDR2 FNYEAQ. The donors, nominally healthy at sampling, likely had unrecorded immune exposures. The receptor was isolated from a woman aged 18-35 years in good health and CMV-seropositive. This chain joins TRBV7-6 and TRBJ1-4; tentatively, D is TRBD1 (6 bases). Sequences were obtained from PBMCs. The CDR3 loop reads CASSPRQESNEKLFF. The CDR3 DNA sequence: TGTGCCAGCAGCCCCAGACAGGAGTCAAATGAAAAACTGTTTTTT.